The 8 T cell receptor beta chains below were found in one sample sequenced in a study of blood T cell repertoires in COVID-19. TCRdb keeps only in-frame clones here, not all; method: immunoSEQ multiplex PCR. The sample has about 160,000 clones; 90% are singletons. Sequencing was performed on peripheral blood. These receptors came from a man aged 55 to 70 with active or convalescent COVID-19.

V gene TRBV15 combines with J gene TRBJ1-5; the D gene is possibly TRBD1 (5 bases). The germline V gene has CDR1 LNHNV and CDR2 YYDKDF (reference sequence). V was clipped by 2 bases and J by 4 bases, with 9 bases between them. This CDR3 comprises 14 residues. As DNA, the CDR3 is TGTGCCACCAGCAGAACTCGGGGGAATCAGCCCCAGCATTTT. Translated, it gives CATSRTRGNQPQHF.

J is TRBJ1-1 and V is TRBV18, with 7 bases aligning to TRBD1. The length of the CDR3 is 17 residues. J was trimmed by 0 bases and V by 2 bases; bases with no gene match: 9. Germline V lookup: CDR1 KGHSH, CDR2 LQKENI. The CDR3 loop is CASSPGGTVRMNTEAFF. CDR3 nucleotides: TGTGCCAGCTCACCAGGCGGGACAGTGCGAATGAACACTGAAGCTTTCTTT.

Only a few counts were recorded for this clone. The rearrangement links TRBV12-5 to TRBJ1-1, with D unclear. Germline-derived CDR1 and CDR2 are LGHNT and FRNRAP. This CDR3 comprises 19 residues. The V end lost 0 bases, the J end lost 8 bases, and 28 bases lay between the germline ends. The CDR3 loop reads CASGLVPNEVPGRPPEAFF. CDR3 in DNA: TGTGCTAGTGGTTTGGTACCCAACGAGGTCCCCGGGAGGCCTCCGGAAGCTTTCTTT.

The CDR3 loop is CASSLTTGTASYEQYF. In DNA, the CDR3 is TGTGCCAGCAGCTTGACCACCGGGACAGCTTCCTACGAGCAGTACTTC. This chain joins TRBV5-5 and TRBJ2-7; 7 bases agree with TRBD1. This CDR3 contains 16 residues. Germline lookup yields CDR1 SGHKS and CDR2 YYEKEE (reference sequence). V trimming: 1 base; J trimming: 1 base; junction bases outside the gene matches: 8.

The chain combines TRBV19 with TRBJ1-1; D call uncertain. CDR3 size: 12 residues. Germline CDR1 LNHDA, CDR2 SQIVND (reference sequence). V was pared by 4 bases and J by 5 bases, with 8 bases between. CDR3: CASSTRLTEAFF. In nucleotides, the CDR3 is TGTGCCAGTAGTACGCGACTGACTGAAGCTTTCTTT. Drawing the rest from reference TRBV19 and TRBJ1-1, the complete variable domain is DGGITQSPKYLFRKEGQNVTLSCEQNLNHDAMYWYRQDPGQGLRLIYYSQIVNDFQKGDIAEGYSVSREKKESFPLTVTSAQKNPTAFYLCASSTRLTEAFFGQGTRLTVV.

V usage is TRBV29-1 and J usage is TRBJ1-5; tentatively, D is TRBD1 (5 bases). CDR1 is SQVTM, CDR2 ANQGSEA, per germline. V lost 5 bases to trimming and J lost 4 bases, with 9 bases between them. The CDR3 runs 12 residues. The CDR3 here is CSVKQENQPQHF. DNA for the CDR3: TGCAGCGTTAAACAGGAAAATCAGCCCCAGCATTTT.

The gene calls are TRBV7-2 and TRBJ1-2; 8 positions match TRBD1. Trimming at V came to 6 bases and at J to 1 base, leaving 4 bases not matched to a gene. From germline, CDR1 is SGHTA and CDR2 FQGNSA. The CDR3 totals 14 residues. Written as DNA, the CDR3 is TGTGCCAGCAGTCGAACAGGGGGTAACTATGGCTACACCTTC. This gives the protein CASSRTGGNYGYTF.

The chain links TRBV19 to TRBJ2-7; 8 nucleotides agree with TRBD2. The V and J ends lost 10 bases and 4 bases, in that order; junction bases with no gene match: 12. Germline V gives CDR1 LNHDA, CDR2 SQIVND (reference sequence). The CDR3 has 14 amino acids. CDR3 in DNA: TGTGCCACCCCGGGGGGGCCCCCAAGGTACGAGCAGTACTTC. This codes for CATPGGPPRYEQYF.